The clone carrying this T cell receptor beta chain has only a few counts. Its cognate antigen is unknown. The sample belongs to a study of identical twins. General observations from the study: In monozygotic twins, models underestimated the sharing of out-of-frame TCR alpha. Possibly, invariant MAIT and iNKT cells partly confounded zero-insertion analyses. Insertion counts were lower in abundant cord blood beta clonotypes, a trend that memory repertoires did not show.

Unique molecular identifiers were present on the cDNA, which also gained a universal primer site by template switching. MiXCR, applied by TCRdb to the 5' RACE reads, yields one record per CDR3 protein. The sample has 1.5 million to 2 million distinct CDR3 sequences; under 35% are singletons. Germline loops: CDR1 LGHNA, CDR2 YNFKEQ. The CDR3 length is 15 residues. Trimming removed 4 bases from V and 2 bases from J, with 13 bases in between. The sequence derives from a newborn girl in good health. The sequenced sample consisted of cord blood. The V call is TRBV4-2, the J call TRBJ2-3; D might be TRBD2 (6 bases). As DNA, the CDR3 is TGTGCCAGCAGCCTGGCGGGGCAGGTCACAGATACGCAGTATTTT. It codes for CASSLAGQVTDTQYF.